This T cell receptor (beta chain) is drawn from a study of T cell repertoires in cytomegalovirus infection. Study in general: Public signatures in TCR beta pointed to CMV infection and matching HLA type.

TCRdb analysed the reads with MiXCR anew, one entry per CDR3 protein. Here the sample spans 310,000 or so distinct CDR3 sequences, over 20% being singletons. V shed 3 bases and J shed 10 bases, with 11 bases lying between them. This CDR3 spans 12 amino acids. Germline V gene lookup returns CDR1 SGHRS and CDR2 YFSETQ. Regarding this clonotype: Its matching antigen is unknown.

Overall study findings and caveats: Carriers of CMV plus the relevant HLA were identified by cumulative public TCR beta family frequency. CMV-specific TCR beta clonotypes restricted by HLA-C dominated the ex vivo response.

Sequencing input: PBMCs. The V call is TRBV5-1, the J call TRBJ2-1; no definite D call. This receptor was taken from a human donor in good health (CMV status not recorded). Some clones in this sample may be carry-over from other donors' samples. The CDR3 region has the DNA TGCGCCAGCAGCTGGCCGGGCCCAGAGCAGTTCTTC. Amino acid sequence: CASSWPGPEQFF.